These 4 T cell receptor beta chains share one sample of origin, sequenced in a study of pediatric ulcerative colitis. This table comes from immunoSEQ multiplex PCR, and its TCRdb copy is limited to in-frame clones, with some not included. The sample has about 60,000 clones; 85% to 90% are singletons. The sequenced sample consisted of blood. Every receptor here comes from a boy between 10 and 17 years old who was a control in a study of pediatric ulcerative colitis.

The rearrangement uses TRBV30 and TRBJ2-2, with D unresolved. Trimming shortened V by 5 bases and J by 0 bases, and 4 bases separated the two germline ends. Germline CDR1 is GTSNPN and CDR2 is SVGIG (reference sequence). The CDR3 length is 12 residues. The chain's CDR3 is CAWDTNTGELFF. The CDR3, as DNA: TGTGCCTGGGACACGAACACCGGGGAGCTGTTTTTT.

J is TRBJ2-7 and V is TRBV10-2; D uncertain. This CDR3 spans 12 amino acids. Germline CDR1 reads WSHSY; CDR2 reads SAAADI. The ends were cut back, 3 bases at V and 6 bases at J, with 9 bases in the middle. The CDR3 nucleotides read TGCGCCAGCAGTGAATCATACATCGAGCAGTACTTC. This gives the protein CASSESYIEQYF.

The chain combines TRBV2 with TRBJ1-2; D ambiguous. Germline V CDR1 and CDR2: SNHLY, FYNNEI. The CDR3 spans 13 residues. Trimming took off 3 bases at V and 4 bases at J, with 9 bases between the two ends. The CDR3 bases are TGTGCCAGCAGTGACAAAACAGTCTATGGCTACACCTTC. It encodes CASSDKTVYGYTF. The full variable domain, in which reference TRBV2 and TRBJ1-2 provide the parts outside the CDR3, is EPEVTQTPSHQVTQMGQEVILRCVPISNHLYFYWYRQILGQKVEFLVSFYNNEISEKSEIFDDQFSVERPDGSNFTLKIRSTKLEDSAMYFCASSDKTVYGYTFGSGTRLTVV.

CDR3 loop: CASSPRTSGKYEQYF. The CDR3 nucleotides are TGTGCCAGCAGTCCCCGGACTAGCGGGAAGTACGAGCAGTACTTC. The chain is built from TRBV28 and TRBJ2-7; TRBD2 aligns across 12 bases. V trimming: 5 bases; J trimming: 4 bases; junction bases outside the gene matches: 6. This CDR3 is 15 amino acids long. Per germline, CDR1 MDHEN and CDR2 SYDVKM.